What follows are 17 T cell receptor beta chains derived from one specimen sequenced in a study of blood T cell repertoires in COVID-19. Data came from immunoSEQ multiplex PCR; TCRdb stores just in-frame clones and leaves some out. The sample lists around 76,000 clones; around 84% were seen once. Sequenced: peripheral blood. These receptors all stem from a woman aged 70 to 79 with acute or convalescent COVID-19.

The chain carries TRBV18 and TRBJ2-1, with D maybe TRBD2 (6 bases). This CDR3 has 17 residues. V was cut by 4 bases and J by 2 bases, with 18 bases left in between. Germline loops: CDR1 KGHSH, CDR2 LQKENI. The CDR3 DNA follows: TGTGCCAGCTCACGAGACAGAGCGGGTGCTGCCTACAATGAGCAGTTCTTC. This encodes CASSRDRAGAAYNEQFF.

The V and J genes are TRBV30 and TRBJ1-4; D is uncertain. Between the trimmed V and J ends, which lost 3 bases and 0 bases, there was a span of 2 bases. The germline CDR1 and CDR2 sequences are GTSNPN and SVGIG (reference sequence). This CDR3 has 12 residues. The CDR3 nucleotides read TGTGCCTGGAGCGCAACTAATGAAAAACTGTTTTTT. Its protein product is CAWSATNEKLFF.

V is TRBV2 and J is TRBJ2-5; 8 bases fit TRBD1. The CDR3 loop spans 14 amino acids. CDR1 is SNHLY, CDR2 FYNNEI, per germline. Germline trimming cut 5 bases from V and 1 base from J; bases unmatched to any gene: 3. CDR3 nucleotide sequence: TGTGCCAGCAGTCTAGACAGGGGCCAAGAGACCCAGTACTTC. Its translation is CASSLDRGQETQYF.

The chain couples TRBV13 to TRBJ2-7; possible D gene TRBD2, 5 bases. The CDR3 has 13 residues. V dropped 5 bases and J dropped 3 bases, with 11 bases sitting between them. The germline CDR1 and CDR2 sequences are PRHDT and FYEKMQ (reference sequence). The CDR3 DNA sequence: TGTGCCAGCAGCCCACTGACTAACTACGAGCAGTACTTC. This gives the protein CASSPLTNYEQYF.

V is TRBV5-4 and J is TRBJ1-3, with 7 bases aligning to TRBD1. The V gene's germline CDR1 is SGHNT and CDR2 YYREEE (reference sequence). The CDR3 sequence is 16 residues long. Trimming cost V 2 bases and J 2 bases; bases outside gene matches: 7. CDR3: CASSFFDRAAGNTIYF. The DNA for the CDR3 is TGTGCCAGCAGCTTCTTCGACAGGGCGGCTGGAAACACCATATATTTT.

This clone rates as medium-sized. The sample holds other DNA sequences that translate to the same CDR3. CDR3 region: CASSQGPNQPQHF. As DNA, the CDR3 is TGCGCCAGCAGCCAAGGGCCGAATCAGCCCCAGCATTTT. The chain employs TRBV4-1 and TRBJ1-5; D call uncertain. CDR1 is MGHRA, CDR2 YSYEKL, per germline. This CDR3 region has 13 residues. Trimming cost V 1 base and J 4 bases, with 5 bases left between them.

This rearrangement joins TRBV25-1 to TRBJ1-1; possible D gene TRBD1, 5 bases. The CDR3 sequence is 13 residues long. From germline, CDR1 is MGHDK and CDR2 SYGVNS. V was pared by 5 bases and J by 7 bases, with 14 bases between. CDR3 residues: CASSPAGRGEAFF. In DNA form, the CDR3 reads TGTGCCAGCAGTCCAGCAGGGAGGGGTGAAGCTTTCTTT. Full variable domain (remainder filled in from reference TRBV25-1 and TRBJ1-1): EADIYQTPRYLVIGTGKKITLECSQTMGHDKMYWYQQDPGMELHLIHYSYGVNSTEKGDLSSESTVSRIRTEHFPLTLESARPSHTSQYLCASSPAGRGEAFFGQGTRLTVV.

The rearrangement uses TRBV3-1 (or the pseudogene TRBV3-2) and TRBJ1-2; D is perhaps TRBD1 (5 bases). Looked up from germline, CDR1 is LGHDT and CDR2 is YNNKEL (reference sequence). Trimming left V 7 bases short and J 8 bases short, with 14 bases between. There are 12 residues in the CDR3. The CDR3 sequence: CASKTQGRGYTF. The CDR3 coding sequence is TGTGCCAGCAAAACCCAGGGTCGGGGCTACACCTTC.

The rearrangement uses TRBV7-2 and TRBJ1-2; perhaps TRBD1 as D (5 bases). V was clipped by 0 bases and J by 8 bases, with 13 bases between them. Germline CDR1 and CDR2: SGHTA and FQGNSA. CDR3 length equals 14 residues. In DNA, the CDR3 is TGTGCCAGCAGCTTAGCGCAAGGGGAGGGAGGCTACACCTTC. Amino acid sequence: CASSLAQGEGGYTF.

This rearrangement joins TRBV20-1 to TRBJ2-3; 12 positions agree with TRBD2. Trimming cost V 3 bases and J 1 base; bases outside gene matches: 14. CDR1 DFQATT and CDR2 SNEGSKA come from the germline V gene (reference sequence). The CDR3 is 19 residues long. CDR3 amino acids: CSASPTLAGGIMGTDTQYF. DNA for the CDR3: TGCAGTGCTAGTCCCACACTAGCGGGAGGTATAATGGGCACAGATACGCAGTATTTT.

This clone appeared a single time. This chain uses TRBV6-5 with TRBJ2-2; D remains unclear. The germline gives CDR1 MNHEY, CDR2 SVGAGI. V was pared by 11 bases and J by 4 bases, with 8 bases between. This CDR3 spans 11 amino acids. Written as DNA, the CDR3 is TGTGCCTCGGGTCGCACCGGGGAGCTGTTTTTT. Translation gives CASGRTGELFF.

The table lists this clone with a few counts. V and J are TRBV19 and TRBJ1-1, with D unclear. The CDR3 is 15 amino acids. The V gene's germline CDR1 is LNHDA and CDR2 SQIVND (reference sequence). Trimming took off 7 bases at V and 6 bases at J, with 21 bases between the two ends. CDR3 coding DNA: TGTGCCAGTACCGATCGCGGGTTGGTCGGGGCTGAAGCTTTCTTT. Protein sequence: CASTDRGLVGAEAFF.

A few counts support this clone. The chain joins TRBV4-1 to TRBJ1-2; TRBD1 might be the D (5 bases). V lost 2 bases and J lost 4, with 14 bases in between. The CDR3 totals 15 residues. CDR1 is MGHRA and CDR2 is YSYEKL in the germline V gene. CDR3 DNA sequence: TGCGCCAGCAGCCAACCATCGACAGAAACCTATGGCTACACCTTC. Translating it yields CASSQPSTETYGYTF.

V gene TRBV27 combines with J gene TRBJ2-7; 9 bases map to TRBD1. The CDR3 runs to 18 residues. V was clipped by 3 bases and J by 0 bases; unmatched bases: 12. Germline CDR1 is MNHEY and CDR2 is SMNVEV (reference sequence). CDR3 sequence (DNA): TGTGCCAGCAGTTTGAGTAGAGGTTGGGACAGGGACTCCTACGAGCAGTACTTC. Its protein is CASSLSRGWDRDSYEQYF.

V gene TRBV29-1 combines with J gene TRBJ1-1, with 8 bases fitting TRBD1. Germline V lookup: CDR1 SQVTM, CDR2 ANQGSEA. The J segment lost 3 bases and the V segment lost 6 bases, leaving 6 bases of the junction unmatched. The CDR3 totals 13 residues. Here the CDR3 reads CSVTARGHTEAFF. DNA for the CDR3: TGCAGCGTAACGGCCAGGGGGCACACTGAAGCTTTCTTT. The full variable domain, its missing parts supplied by reference TRBV29-1 and TRBJ1-1, is SAVISQKPSRDICQRGTSLTIQCQVDSQVTMMFWYRQQPGQSLTLIATANQGSEATYESGFVIDKFPISRPNLTFSTLTVSNMSPEDSSIYLCSVTARGHTEAFFGQGTRLTVV.

The CDR3 DNA is TGTGCCAGCAGCTTAGTTCAGGGGTACAATGAGCAGTTCTTC. Translated: CASSLVQGYNEQFF. The chain employs TRBV7-9 and TRBJ2-1; TRBD1 might be the D (6 bases). Trimming stripped 1 base from V and 4 bases from J, with 8 bases between. Germline V gene sequence: CDR1 SEHNR, CDR2 FQNEAQ (reference sequence). This CDR3 comprises 14 residues.

The V gene is TRBV30, the J gene TRBJ2-1; 11 bases match TRBD1. Germline V gene data show CDR1 as GTSNPN and CDR2 as SVGIG (reference sequence). V was clipped by 1 base and J by 7 bases; unmatched bases: 6. This CDR3 has 15 residues. DNA for the CDR3: TGTGCCTGGAGTGGACCGGGACAGGGGGGGAATGAGCAGTTCTTC. Translation gives CAWSGPGQGGNEQFF.